Below, one T cell receptor beta chain is given with its context. The table came from immunoSEQ multiplex PCR; TCRdb's copy has only in-frame clones and leaves some out. Of 70,000 to 90,000 clones detected, around 90% appear once; the ten largest clones hold under 2.5%. This specimen belongs to a study of control samples from healthy donors and cancer patients. CDR1 and CDR2 from the germline V gene are LNHDA and SQIVND (reference sequence). The CDR3 is 15 amino acids. The J segment lost 8 bases and the V segment lost 5 bases, leaving 14 bases of the junction unmatched. The specimen sequenced was PBMCs. The genes are TRBV19 and TRBJ1-2; 7 bases agree with TRBD1. The sequence derives from a woman aged 60 to 75 with head and neck cancer. This chain's CDR3 is CASSPTGAGGGGYTF. The CDR3 DNA reads as TGTGCCAGTAGTCCAACGGGGGCAGGGGGTGGCGGCTACACCTTC.